This T cell receptor (beta chain) was recovered during a study of chemoradiotherapy in HPV16-positive cancers (dated by TCRdb to the early 2020s). Describing the broader study: Functional T-cell assays on cells from two HPV16-positive patients defined candidate HPV-specific T-cell clones and common TCR motifs. Whether T-cell immunity against the HPV oncoproteins E6 and E7 changes during chemoradiotherapy and whether survival is affected by this immunity were examined in the study. Next, the candidate HPV-specific TCRs and motifs were followed in TCR repertoires from around 91 patients with HPV-related cancers. General conclusions and limits of the study: The survival association was reported for HPV16-positive patients, and the functional definition of HPV-specific T cells was derived from only a couple of HPV16-positive patients. Expansion of candidate HPV-specific clones and E7-related TCR motifs was observed in the tumor microenvironment during treatment, whereas no such expansion was observed for non-HPV-specific T cells. In HPV16-positive patients, expansion of HPV-responsive T cells during chemoradiotherapy was associated with improved recurrence-free survival.

Repertoires were sampled multiple times during chemoradiotherapy, which allowed clonal expansion in the tumor microenvironment to be followed. By its share of the sample, this clone is medium-sized (0.01 to 0.1%). Its binding antigen is unknown. No base-level quality is on record; no much larger clone is a single base apart. Including the terminal cysteine and phenylalanine, the CDR3 comprises 14 residues. The DNA shown is the 42-base CDR3, in frame from base 1. Cut back by 7 bases and 1 base, the V and J ends lie 13 bases apart. From a lookup of the germline V gene, CDR1 and CDR2 are MNHNS and SASEGT. Library prep was done by the immunoSEQ multiplex PCR assay. TCRdb stores this immuneACCESS table with in-frame sequences only. Part of the clones is absent; in the studies checked, under half of the shortfall reflects unresolved V genes, and no reason is known for the rest. In this sample the table shows about 36,000 clones, about 92% of which occur a single time. The leading ten clones occupy roughly 3.6% of the sample.

The rearrangement combines TRBV6-1 with TRBJ1-1; the D region possibly corresponds to TRBD1 (6 bases align). The TCR sequence derives from a human donor with HPV-associated anogenital cancer. This specimen consisted of blood, obtained from a patient who underwent chemoradiotherapy. The sequenced DNA is TGTGCCAGCACCATATCAGGGGAGAACACTGAAGCTTTCTTT. This translates into CASTISGENTEAFF.